The T cell receptor beta chain described here comes from a study of blood T cells in healthy people across ages. The V gene's germline CDR1 is MNHEY and CDR2 SVGAGI. The CDR3 extends over 13 amino acids. Trimming took 6 bases from V and 3 from J; bases not matched to a gene: 3. There are many counts of this clonotype. Aged roughly 6 to 100, donors were systemically healthy Caucasians from Russia. A second roughly 6 to 12 cycle PCR used barcoded and J-beta primers. A template-switch adaptor that had 12 random nucleotides put a tag on each cDNA molecule. One entry per CDR3 protein results from TCRdb running MiXCR on the 5' RACE reads. The data contain about 1.8 million distinct CDR3 sequences, roughly 52% of them seen just once; the ten biggest clones take up approximately 2.1%.

The receptor was isolated from a woman aged 40 to 49 in good health. The rearrangement links TRBV6-5 to TRBJ2-7; 9 nucleotides align to TRBD1. Specimen: blood. CDR3 sequence reads: CASSRDRVYEQYF. The CDR3 DNA reads as TGTGCCAGCAGCAGGGACAGGGTCTACGAGCAGTACTTC.